A selection of T cell receptor beta chains follows, all from one sample in a study of shared T cell receptors in the human thymus. Produced via immunoSEQ multiplex PCR; TCRdb's table is partial and in-frame only. The sample lists over 65,000 clones; nearly 95% were seen once. The sample was thymocytes. Receptors originate from a human donor. The CDR3 runs from the conserved cysteine through the conserved F or W. A D gene is named only where the DNA matches it firmly. Clone size is not always given. Where it is, it says once, few, many or a class for expanded clones.

>-|-|TRBV6-5|TRBJ1-3
TGTGCCAGCAGTTACTCCGGAAACACCATATATTTT
CASSYSGNTIYF
>TRBD1|once|TRBV19|TRBJ2-3
TGTGCCAGTAGCGGACAGGGGGCGACAGATACGCAGTATTTT
CASSGQGATDTQYF
>-|once|TRBV5-8|TRBJ1-3
TGTGCCAGCAGCTTCGGCGCGGGCACCATATATTTT
CASSFGAGTIYF
>-|once|TRBV6-5|TRBJ2-7
TGTGCCAGCAGTCCAACAGGGCACTCCTACGAGCAGTACTTC
CASSPTGHSYEQYF
>-|-|TRBV7-9|TRBJ2-7
TGTGCCAGCAGCTGGGGACAAGTCTACGAGCAGTACTTC
CASSWGQVYEQYF
>TRBD1|-|TRBV6-1|TRBJ2-1
TGTGCCAGCAGTGAACCGCGGACAGGGAATTACAATGAGCAGTTCTTC
CASSEPRTGNYNEQFF
>TRBD2|-|TRBV5-6|TRBJ2-3
TGTGCCAGCAACACACTAGCGGGAGCTAATCATGATAGCACAGATACGCAGTATTTT
CASNTLAGANHDSTDTQYF
>TRBD1|-|TRBV5-1|TRBJ1-1
TGCGCCAGCAGCTCGTCGCGAGGACAGGGAATCGTTGAAGCTTTCTTT
CASSSSRGQGIVEAFF
>-|-|TRBV11-2|TRBJ2-7
TGTGCCAGCAGCGCTTGGACAGCCTACGAGCAGTACTTC
CASSAWTAYEQYF
>-|-|TRBV9|TRBJ2-7
TGTGCCAGCAGATTGATGGACAGTCCCTACGAGCAGTACTTC
CASRLMDSPYEQYF
>-|-|TRBV20-1|TRBJ2-3
TGCACCGCATCCCGGCCCTCGGCAGAGTATTTT
CTASRPSAEYF
>-|-|TRBV4-3|TRBJ1-3
TGCGCCAGCAGCCCGAGGCCCGCTGGGTCGCCTGGAAACACCATATATTTT
CASSPRPAGSPGNTIYF
>-|-|TRBV7-8|TRBJ2-1
TGTGCCAGCAGCTTAGTCATTTCCCTTCCGATATCAGCCCAGTTCTTC
CASSLVISLPISAQFF
>-|-|TRBV7-3|TRBJ2-7
TGTGCCAGCAGCTTAGGGCAGGGGTTCGACGAGCAGTACTTC
CASSLGQGFDEQYF
>TRBD1|-|TRBV7-2|TRBJ2-2
TGTGCCAGCAGCCGAGGAACAGGGGGCAGCACCGGGGAGCTGTTTTTT
CASSRGTGGSTGELFF
>TRBD1|-|TRBV19|TRBJ1-3
TGTGCCAGTAGTATAGATCGCGGGACAGGGGGCGATGTGTCTGGAAACACCATATATTTT
CASSIDRGTGGDVSGNTIYF
>-|-|TRBV19|TRBJ2-1
TGTGCCAGTAGTTTATGGGCTCCGGGACCCTGGCACTACTCCTACAATGAGCAGTTCTTC
CASSLWAPGPWHYSYNEQFF